The 20 T cell receptor beta chains reported below all come from one sample, sequenced in a study of cytomegalovirus exposure and HLA in healthy donors. In the PCR, 60 Vbeta and 13 Jbeta primers were used. Clones were read by immunoSEQ multiplex PCR, and TCRdb kept only the in-frame ones, dropping some. The sample lists approximately 120,000 clones, around 78% occurring once. Sequencing was carried out using PBMCs. Receptors were obtained from a man in his late teens or twenties in good health and CMV-seropositive.

This clone was counted once. The V gene is TRBV4-1, the J gene TRBJ2-1, with D possibly TRBD1 on 6 matching bases. Trimming pared 0 bases from V and 8 bases from J, leaving 8 bases between. Germline CDR1 and CDR2: MGHRA and YSYEKL. The CDR3 runs to 13 residues. Here the CDR3 reads CASSQEQGDEQFF. CDR3 bases: TGCGCCAGCAGCCAAGAACAGGGAGATGAGCAGTTCTTC.

V and J are TRBV11-2 and TRBJ1-3; no reliable D call. The CDR3 runs 14 residues. The germline V and J ends were trimmed by 5 bases and 2 bases, with 10 bases remaining between them. Germline V lookup: CDR1 SGHAT, CDR2 FQNNGV. This CDR3 reads CASSRGQAGNTIYF. The CDR3 nucleotides read TGTGCCAGCAGCCGCGGGCAGGCTGGAAACACCATATATTTT.

In its sample, this clone was seen once. This chain connects TRBV27 to TRBJ2-5; D remains ambiguous. The J call is uncertain, as TRBJ2-7 better fits the DNA end. There are 12 residues in the CDR3. Germline V CDR1 and CDR2: MNHEY, SMNVEV (reference sequence). This chain's CDR3 is CASRSSYYEQYF. CDR3 DNA sequence: TGTGCCAGCAGGAGTAGCTACTACGAGCAGTACTTC.

The CDR3 is CASSHTRNTEAFF. The CDR3 bases are TGTGCCAGCTCCCACACAAGAAACACTGAAGCTTTCTTT. The chain combines TRBV18 with TRBJ1-1; D unresolved. The CDR3 contains 13 residues. Trimming removed 6 bases at V and 2 bases at J, with 10 bases between. The germline V gene encodes CDR1 KGHSH and CDR2 LQKENI.

The chain recombines TRBV7-9 with TRBJ2-5; 11 bases are shared with TRBD2. This CDR3 is built from 16 residues. Germline V gene sequence: CDR1 SEHNR, CDR2 FQNEAQ (reference sequence). V gave up 4 bases and J gave up 0 bases; unmatched junction bases: 4. The CDR3 region is CASSYLAGGDQETQYF. CDR3 nucleotide sequence: TGTGCCAGCAGCTACTTAGCGGGGGGGGACCAAGAGACCCAGTACTTC.

Regarding this clone: Other DNA sequences in this sample translate to the same CDR3. The J gene is TRBJ1-1, the V gene TRBV4-1; TRBD1 might be the D (6 bases). This CDR3 spans 14 amino acids. Germline CDR1 MGHRA, CDR2 YSYEKL. Trimming took 3 bases from V and 6 from J, leaving 14 bases between them. CDR3: CASSQYRERAEAFF. Written as DNA, the CDR3 is TGCGCCAGCAGCCAGTACAGGGAAAGGGCTGAAGCTTTCTTT.

On this clone itself: The junction departs from the called germline gene at one end, perhaps through a read error. The chain employs TRBV19 and TRBJ2-7; 9 nucleotides line up with TRBD1. CDR1 is LNHDA and CDR2 is SQIVND in the germline V gene (reference sequence). This CDR3 is 14 amino acids long. In nucleotides, the CDR3 is TGTGCCAGCAGTAAGACAGGGGGGCCCTACGAGCAGTACTTC. This encodes CASSKTGGPYEQYF. The full variable domain, completed using reference TRBV19 and TRBJ2-7, is DGGITQSPKYLFRKEGQNVTLSCEQNLNHDAMYWYRQDPGQGLRLIYYSQIVNDFQKGDIAEGYSVSREKKESFPLTVTSAQKNPTAFYLCASSKTGGPYEQYFGPGTRLTVT.

V gene TRBV5-8 combines with J gene TRBJ1-2, with D possibly matching TRBD1 (5 bases). V lost 3 bases to trimming and J lost 5 bases, with 14 bases between them. This CDR3 is built from 14 residues. Germline CDR1 and CDR2: SGHTS and YDEGEE. The CDR3: CASSWGREWYGYTF. The CDR3 region has the DNA TGTGCCAGCAGCTGGGGGAGGGAATGGTATGGCTACACCTTC.

J is TRBJ1-4 and V is TRBV11-2; 8 nucleotides agree with TRBD1. The length of the CDR3 is 17 residues. Germline trimming cut 4 bases from V and 4 bases from J; bases unmatched to any gene: 11. The germline CDR1 and CDR2 sequences are SGHAT and FQNNGV. CDR3 DNA: TGTGCCAGCAGCTCGGACAGGGCCGTGGGGGTTAATGAAAAACTGTTTTTT. This gives the protein CASSSDRAVGVNEKLFF.

The chain recombines TRBV4-1 with TRBJ2-7; 7 bases map to TRBD1. The germline CDR1 and CDR2 sequences are MGHRA and YSYEKL. J was trimmed by 3 bases and V by 5 bases; bases with no gene match: 7. This CDR3 has 14 residues. This CDR3 is CASSDRVGFYEQYF. The CDR3 nucleotides are TGCGCCAGCAGCGACAGGGTTGGGTTCTACGAGCAGTACTTC.

This chain links TRBV6-1 with TRBJ1-2, with 7 bases identical to TRBD1. The germline V gene encodes CDR1 MNHNS and CDR2 SASEGT. This CDR3 is built from 15 residues. Trimming at V came to 6 bases and at J to 8 bases, leaving 15 bases not matched to a gene. The CDR3 loop reads CASRVSGQRFSGYTF. The DNA for the CDR3 is TGTGCCAGCAGGGTTTCGGGACAGAGGTTTTCGGGCTACACCTTC.

The chain carries TRBV19 and TRBJ1-2; 8 bases line up with TRBD1. The germline V gene has CDR1 LNHDA and CDR2 SQIVND (reference sequence). Germline trimming cut 8 bases from V and 3 bases from J; bases unmatched to any gene: 11. The CDR3 is 15 residues long. The CDR3 nucleotides read TGTGCCAGTTCGGACAGGGAACGAGGACACTATGGCTACACCTTC. It yields the protein CASSDRERGHYGYTF.

The chain has TRBV25-1 and TRBJ1-1; D is undetermined. Trimming left V 4 bases short and J 4 bases short, with 13 bases between. The CDR3 covers 14 residues. Germline CDR1 is MGHDK and CDR2 is SYGVNS. The CDR3 DNA is TGTGCCAGCAGTGCCCCCCGGGGAGTCACTGAAGCTTTCTTT. Protein sequence: CASSAPRGVTEAFF. The whole variable domain, remainder taken from reference TRBV25-1 and TRBJ1-1, is EADIYQTPRYLVIGTGKKITLECSQTMGHDKMYWYQQDPGMELHLIHYSYGVNSTEKGDLSSESTVSRIRTEHFPLTLESARPSHTSQYLCASSAPRGVTEAFFGQGTRLTVV.

The rearrangement joins TRBV27 to TRBJ2-2, with TRBD2 identical over 10 bases. This CDR3 is built from 19 residues. CDR1 and CDR2 from the germline V gene are MNHEY and SMNVEV (reference sequence). V lost 1 base and J lost 3; bases outside the gene matches: 11. The CDR3 DNA reads TGTGCCAGCAGTTTATATTGGAGCGGGGGGGCCCGGGACACCGGGGAGCTGTTTTTT. This codes for CASSLYWSGGARDTGELFF.

The genes are TRBV4-1 and TRBJ1-2, with a tentative D call TRBD1 (6 bases). Trimming removed 6 bases at V and 4 bases at J, with 18 bases between. This CDR3 has 15 amino acids. Germline-derived CDR1 and CDR2 are MGHRA and YSYEKL. The CDR3 DNA sequence: TGCGCCAGCAGACCTAACCTCGGGACAAGCTATGGCTACACCTTC. It codes for CASRPNLGTSYGYTF.

The V gene is TRBV11-2, the J gene TRBJ2-7, with D perhaps matching TRBD1 (5 bases). The CDR3 extends over 15 amino acids. Trimming pared 5 bases from V and 2 bases from J, leaving 16 bases between. Germline-derived CDR1 and CDR2 are SGHAT and FQNNGV. The DNA of the CDR3 is TGTGCCAGCAGCCCAGTTGGGGCCCAGACCTACGAGCAGTACTTC. It specifies CASSPVGAQTYEQYF. The whole variable domain, remainder taken from reference TRBV11-2 and TRBJ2-7, is EAGVAQSPRYKIIEKRQSVAFWCNPISGHATLYWYQQILGQGPKLLIQFQNNGVVDDSQLPKDRFSAERLKGVDSTLKIQPAKLEDSAVYLCASSPVGAQTYEQYFGPGTRLTVT.

This sequence joins TRBV2 and TRBJ2-7, with D perhaps matching TRBD2 (6 bases). Germline CDR1 SNHLY, CDR2 FYNNEI. The CDR3 covers 16 residues. Trimming left V 7 bases short and J 0 bases short, with 19 bases between. CDR3 in DNA: TGTGCCAGCACCAGGACTCGGGACGGGAGCTCCTACGAGCAGTACTTC. It yields the protein CASTRTRDGSSYEQYF.

The V and J genes are TRBV19 and TRBJ2-7, with 9 bases matching TRBD1. J was trimmed by 4 bases and V by 4 bases; bases with no gene match: 8. Germline-derived CDR1 and CDR2 are LNHDA and SQIVND (reference sequence). The CDR3 is 15 residues long. For the CDR3, the DNA is TGTGCCAGTAGTACTTCCGGGACAGGGACATACGAGCAGTACTTC. Its translation: CASSTSGTGTYEQYF.

To note about this clone: The conserved final phenylalanine or tryptophan is absent from the CDR3, which likely points to a read error. No DNA is shown, since the ends of the CDR3 on it are uncertain; the CDR3 is the one TCRdb lists. The chain combines TRBV25-1 with TRBJ1-2; TRBD1, the table's D call, was not compared with the DNA. CDR1 is MGHDK and CDR2 is SYGVNS in the germline V gene. The CDR3 extends over 15 residues, inclusive of both ends. CDR3 residues: CASSELGGLTGKKIS.

The chain combines TRBV28 with TRBJ1-4, with D hard to call. Between the trimmed V and J ends, which lost 6 bases and 6 bases, there was a span of 17 bases. There are 15 residues in the CDR3. The germline V gene encodes CDR1 MDHEN and CDR2 SYDVKM. CDR3 sequence: CASSFRGPAYEKLFF. CDR3 nucleotides: TGTGCCAGCAGCTTCCGGGGTCCAGCCTATGAAAAACTGTTTTTT.